The 32 T cell receptor beta chains given below trace back to one sample, sequenced in a study of tumor and adjacent non-tumor tissue in lung cancer. TCRbeta libraries were built with three rounds of nested PCR, modified from ARM-PCR. TCRdb reprocessed the multiplex PCR reads via MiXCR and lists one record per CDR3 protein. Here the sample spans fewer than 120,000 distinct CDR3 sequences, 84% being singletons. The template was RNA from unsorted bulk tissue. The source material was lung tumor tissue. All receptors come from a man between 65 and 79 years old with non-small cell lung cancer.

The chain carries TRBV10-2 and TRBJ2-5; D is tentatively TRBD1 or TRBD2 (5 bases each). The CDR3 contains 16 residues. The germline gives CDR1 WSHSY, CDR2 SAAADI. The DNA for the CDR3 is TGCGTCACCCAGGGAGCTGCAACGAGGGGTGGGGTGACCCAGTACTTC. It yields the protein CVTQGAATRGGVTQYF.

The rearrangement joins TRBV13 to TRBJ2-7; D may be TRBD2 (6 bases). This CDR3 is built from 13 residues. Looked up from germline, CDR1 is PRHDT and CDR2 is FYEKMQ (reference sequence). The V end was cut by 11 bases, the J end by 5 bases, with 19 bases between. CDR3 coding DNA: TGTGCCTACAGCTCAATCACGGGGGACGAGCAGTACTTC. It codes for CAYSSITGDEQYF. Based on the CDR3 plus reference TRBV13 and TRBJ2-7, the full variable domain is AAGVIQSPRHLIKEKRETATLKCYPIPRHDTVYWYQQGPGQDPQFLISFYEKMQSDKGSIPDRFSAQQFSDYHSELNMSSLELGDSALYFCAYSSITGDEQYFGPGTRLTVT.

As concerns this clonotype: The junction differs from germline at one of its ends, possibly a read error. The chain employs TRBV5-1 and TRBJ1-1, with D hard to call. CDR1 and CDR2 (germline): SGHRS, YFSETQ. The CDR3 is 14 residues long. The DNA of the CDR3 is TGCGCTAGCAGCTTGGGGTCGGGGAGCACTGAAGCTTTCTTT. Encoded protein: CASSLGSGSTEAFF.

As for this clonotype: The junction differs from germline at one of its ends, possibly a read error. The chain has TRBV6-2 or TRBV6-3 and TRBJ2-1; D tentatively fits TRBD1 or TRBD2 (5 bases each). This CDR3 region has 13 residues. CDR1 and CDR2 from the germline V gene are MNHEY and SVGEGT. Here the CDR3 DNA reads TGTGCTAGCGCTCGGGGCTCCTGCAATAAGCAGTTCTTC. As protein: CASARGSCNKQFF.

In regard to this clonotype: This may stem from a read error, because a much larger clone lies one nucleotide away. The chain employs TRBV7-9 and TRBJ2-7; D possibly corresponds to TRBD2 (5 bases). The V end lost 4 bases, the J end lost 4 bases, and 14 bases lay between the germline ends. The CDR3 is 14 residues long. Germline V gene data show CDR1 as SEHNR and CDR2 as FQNEAQ (reference sequence). The CDR3 sequence is CASSSGGSSYEQYF. The DNA for the CDR3 is TGTGCCAGCAGCTCGGGCGGGTCCTCGTACGAGCAGTACTTC.

Note on this clonotype: The conserved final phenylalanine or tryptophan is absent from the CDR3, which likely points to a read error. DNA for the CDR3: TGTGCCAGCAGCCTAGAGGGGGTCGGATATTTTGGCTACACCTTA. It is translated as CASSLEGVGYFGYTL. J is TRBJ1-2 and V is TRBV7-9, with D maybe TRBD1 (6 bases). Germline assignment: CDR1 SEHNR and CDR2 FQNEAQ (reference sequence). This CDR3 region has 15 residues. Trimming left V 5 bases short and J 7 bases short, with 20 bases between.

On this clonotype: Because it lacks the conserved phenylalanine or tryptophan at the end, this CDR3 is likely a read error. V and J are TRBV29-1 and TRBJ1-1; 8 nucleotides line up with TRBD1. V lost 7 bases and J lost 5; bases outside the gene matches: 12. The germline V gene encodes CDR1 SQVTM and CDR2 ANQGSEA. CDR3 length: 14 amino acids. As DNA, the CDR3 is TGCAGCGCCTTCGGACAGGGAATTAAAACTGAAGCTTTCATT. It is translated as CSAFGQGIKTEAFI.

As regards this clonotype: The junction shows a germline mismatch at one end, possibly a read error. This rearrangement joins TRBV6-2 or TRBV6-3 to TRBJ2-5, with 8 bases that match TRBD1. This CDR3 has 16 residues. Per the germline V gene, CDR1 is MNHEY and CDR2 is SVGEGT. The CDR3 sequence is CAGSYHGQGPQETQYF. The CDR3 DNA reads as TGTGCCGGCAGTTACCACGGACAGGGCCCCCAAGAGACCCAGTATTTC.

The chain is built from TRBV6-5 and TRBJ2-7; a weak D match, TRBD2 (6 bases). This CDR3 contains 15 residues. CDR1 is MNHEY, CDR2 SVGAGI, per germline. The CDR3 region is CAVGRILAGSYEQYF. The CDR3 DNA is TGTGCTGTCGGAAGGATACTAGCAGGTTCTTATGAGCAGTACTTC.

This clonotype was observed a single time. The missing conserved phenylalanine or tryptophan at the end of this CDR3 makes a read error likely. The chain employs TRBV6-2 or TRBV6-3 and TRBJ2-2, with a possible D match to TRBD2 (6 bases). The CDR3 spans 15 residues. In germline, CDR1 is MNHEY, CDR2 SVGEGT. The CDR3 nucleotides read TGTGCCAGCAGGAAGACGGGAGTTGTTTCCGGGGACCTGTTTCTT. Translation gives CASRKTGVVSGDLFL.

Note on this clonotype: This likely comes from a read error, as the CDR3 has no conserved phenylalanine or tryptophan at its end. No DNA is shown, since the ends of the CDR3 on it are uncertain; the CDR3 is the one TCRdb lists. This chain uses TRBV12-3 or TRBV12-4 with TRBJ2-7; TRBD2 is the table's D call and was not checked against the DNA. The CDR3 is 15 amino acids long, termini counted. The CDR3 sequence: CASSIQDPIPREQYL.

Concerning this clonotype: At one end the junction does not follow the germline gene, possibly because of a read error. The chain combines TRBV9 with TRBJ1-3; D uncertain. The CDR3 has 13 residues. Germline assignment: CDR1 SGDLS and CDR2 YYNGEE. CDR3 sequence: CASSVDSGDTIYF. The DNA for the CDR3 is TGTGCCAGCAGCGTAGACTCTGGAGACACCATATATTTT.

With respect to this clonotype: One end of the junction fails to match germline, which may point to a read error. J is TRBJ2-5 and V is TRBV29-1; tentative D call: TRBD1 (6 bases). The CDR3 totals 12 residues. Germline-derived CDR1 and CDR2 are SQVTM and ANQGSEA. The CDR3 sequence is CSVEVGGDIQCF. The CDR3 DNA reads TGCAGCGTTGAAGTAGGGGGAGATATCCAGTGCTTC.

A word on this clonotype: The conserved phenylalanine or tryptophan normally closing the CDR3 is absent here, so this likely arose from a read error. The chain employs TRBV11-3 and TRBJ2-5; D perhaps matches TRBD1 (6 bases). The CDR3 sequence is 14 residues long. Germline V lookup: CDR1 SGHNT, CDR2 YENEEA. With 8 bases removed from V and 5 bases from J, the gap between germline ends came to 18 bases. Here the CDR3 reads CASASGQGRETQYL. The CDR3 coding sequence is TGTGCCAGCGCTTCCGGCCAGGGGCGGGAGACCCAGTACCTC.

A remark on this clonotype: As the CDR3 is not closed by the conserved phenylalanine or tryptophan, this likely results from a read error. The rearrangement joins TRBV6-6 to TRBJ1-4; no definite D call. CDR1 and CDR2 from the germline V gene are MNHNY and SVGAGI (reference sequence). The CDR3 consists of 11 residues. V was trimmed by 6 bases and J by 6 bases, leaving 5 bases between them. The CDR3 reads CASRGYEKLFL. In DNA, the CDR3 is TGTGCCAGCAGAGGATATGAAAAACTGTTTTTG.

With respect to this clonotype: The junction differs from germline at one of its ends, possibly a read error. The chain is built from TRBV5-4 and TRBJ1-2; no firm D call. CDR1 and CDR2 (germline): SGHNT, YYREEE (reference sequence). The CDR3 runs to 13 residues. This chain's CDR3 is CAGSFDVNYVYTF. The CDR3 DNA is TGTGCCGGCAGCTTCGACGTTAACTATGTCTACACCTTC. Supplemented by reference TRBV5-4 and TRBJ1-2, the full variable domain reads ETGVTQSPTHLIKTRGQQVTLRCSSQSGHNTVSWYQQALGQGPQFIFQYYREEENGRGNFPPRFSGLQFPNYSSELNVNALELDDSALYLCAGSFDVNYVYTFGSGTRLTVV.

Turning to this clonotype: The conserved phenylalanine or tryptophan normally closing the CDR3 is absent here, so this likely arose from a read error. The DNA is omitted, as the CDR3 cannot be located on it reliably, and the CDR3 follows TCRdb's listing. The V and J genes are TRBV6-6 and TRBJ1-5. The germline V gene encodes CDR1 MNHNY and CDR2 SVGAGI (reference sequence). Termini included, the CDR3 measures 12 amino acids. CDR3 in amino acids: CASSAGFQPQHY.

Details on this clonotype: One end of the junction varies from germline; a read error may be responsible. The gene calls are TRBV4-3 and TRBJ1-2, with D perhaps TRBD1 (6 bases). CDR1 is LGHNA, CDR2 YSLEER, per germline. This CDR3 spans 17 amino acids. CDR3 DNA sequence: TGTGCCAGCAGCCACGACAGGCGACCTTACTTCAACTATGGCTACACCTTC. Protein: CASSHDRRPYFNYGYTF.

Comment on this clonotype: At one end the junction does not follow the germline gene, possibly because of a read error. The chain recombines TRBV6-6 with TRBJ2-1; the D gene is possibly TRBD1 (6 bases). Per germline, CDR1 MNHNY and CDR2 SVGAGI (reference sequence). The CDR3 runs 13 residues. The CDR3 reads CDSSSQGSGEQFF. In DNA, the CDR3 is TGTGACAGCAGTTCACAGGGCTCGGGTGAACAGTTCTTC.

To note about this clonotype: Sequence at one end of the junction differs from germline and may be a read error. The chain links TRBV10-3 to TRBJ1-5; 7 bases match TRBD1. The CDR3 covers 16 residues. Germline lookup yields CDR1 ENHRY and CDR2 SYGVKD. The CDR3 sequence: CAIGRGGVSDNQSQHF. Written as DNA, the CDR3 is TGTGCCATCGGAAGAGGGGGCGTCTCTGACAATCAGTCCCAGCATTTT.

The chain is built from TRBV11-2 and TRBJ2-7; D unresolved. The V gene's germline CDR1 is SGHAT and CDR2 FQNNGV. The V gene lost 3 bases and the J gene lost 6 bases, with 15 bases spanning the gap. This CDR3 spans 14 amino acids. The CDR3 sequence: CASSLNPAGPEQYF. DNA of the CDR3: TGTGCCAGCAGCTTGAACCCCGCAGGACCCGAGCAGTACTTC.

This chain connects TRBV20-1 to TRBJ2-5; 10 bases are shared with TRBD2. This CDR3 contains 16 residues. Germline V gives CDR1 DFQATT, CDR2 SNEGSKA (reference sequence). The ends lost 0 bases at V and 1 base at J; junction bases unmatched: 5. For the CDR3, the DNA is TGCAGTGCTAGAGATGGAGCGGGAGGGACCCAAGAGACCCAGTACTTC. Protein product: CSARDGAGGTQETQYF.

On this clonotype itself: This may be a read error, as it is one base from a much larger clone. This chain connects TRBV28 to TRBJ2-1; D may be TRBD1 (6 bases). Germline V lookup: CDR1 MDHEN, CDR2 SYDVKM. The CDR3 consists of 15 residues. V dropped 7 bases and J dropped 0 bases, with 13 bases sitting between them. Written as DNA, the CDR3 is TGTGCCAGCACCCCAGGGGATTTCTCCTACAATGAGCAGTTCTTC. It translates to CASTPGDFSYNEQFF.

Details on this clonotype: One end of the junction is discordant with germline, which a read error may explain. The chain uses TRBV5-6 and TRBJ2-4; TRBD1 agrees at 9 bases. Germline CDR1 is SGHDT and CDR2 is YYEEEE. This CDR3 comprises 17 residues. This chain's CDR3 is CVSSATGTGLVGNIQYF. CDR3 DNA: TGTGTCAGCAGCGCAACCGGGACAGGGCTCGTTGGAAACATTCAGTACTTC.

On this clonotype: Compared with germline, one end of the junction differs, possibly owing to a read error. The rearrangement links TRBV4-2 to TRBJ1-2; maybe TRBD1 (6 bases). Germline CDR1 is LGHNA and CDR2 is YNFKEQ. CDR3 size: 18 residues. CDR3 DNA: TGTGCCAGCAGCCAAGAGATTGGAGTCGTGGGACACTTTTATGGCTTCACCTTC. It yields the protein CASSQEIGVVGHFYGFTF.

With regard to this clonotype: With a much larger clone just one base away, this may be a read error. J is TRBJ2-7 and V is TRBV20-1, with a possible D match to TRBD1 (8 bases). The CDR3 covers 14 residues. Germline loops: CDR1 DFQATT, CDR2 SNEGSKA (reference sequence). The V end was cut by 4 bases, the J end by 6 bases, with 19 bases between. The CDR3 region is CSATRTGTTGEQYF. The CDR3 DNA follows: TGCAGTGCTACCAGGACAGGGACTACGGGCGAGCAGTACTTC.

With respect to this clonotype: This may stem from a read error, because a much larger clone lies one nucleotide away. The V and J genes are TRBV10-3 and TRBJ2-1; D is unclear. This CDR3 comprises 15 residues. In germline, CDR1 is ENHRY, CDR2 SYGVKD. The CDR3 protein is CVISVNKPSSDEQFF. CDR3 in DNA: TGTGTCATCAGTGTAAACAAACCTTCTTCCGATGAGCAGTTCTTC.

The chain employs TRBV6-1 and TRBJ1-2; 8 nucleotides align to TRBD1. Germline CDR1 and CDR2: MNHNS and SASEGT. This CDR3 is built from 12 residues. The CDR3 DNA follows: TGTGCTAACAATGAAATGGACAGGGAGAAAACCTTC. Protein sequence: CANNEMDREKTF.

As to this clonotype: A read error may account for a junction end that differs from germline. The V gene is TRBV7-9, the J gene TRBJ1-4; 12 bases are a match to TRBD1. This CDR3 is built from 16 residues. Germline CDR1 reads SEHNR; CDR2 reads FQNEAQ (reference sequence). The CDR3 DNA is TGTGCCAGCGATCGGGGACAGGGGGCAACTAATGAAAAACTGTATTTT. It translates to CASDRGQGATNEKLYF.

CDR3 bases: TGCGCCAGCAGCATCGCAGTGGGCTTTGAGCAGTTCTTC. It is translated as CASSIAVGFEQFF. The V gene is TRBV10-1, the J gene TRBJ2-1; D call uncertain. The CDR3 extends over 13 amino acids. Per the germline V gene, CDR1 is WNHNN and CDR2 is SYGVQD (reference sequence). Trimming cost V 6 bases and J 9 bases, with 15 bases left between them.

On this clonotype itself: Sequence at one end of the junction differs from germline and may be a read error. The rearrangement joins TRBV10-2 to TRBJ2-1; D possibly matches TRBD1 or TRBD2 (5 bases each). The CDR3 is made up of 15 amino acids. Germline V CDR1 and CDR2: WSHSY, SAAADI. CDR3 region: CASMSPGPSSHEQLF. In DNA, the CDR3 is TGCGCCAGCATGTCACCGGGACCCTCTTCTCATGAGCAGCTCTTC.

A single count supports this clonotype. The chain uses TRBV11-2 and TRBJ1-4, with D possibly TRBD1 on 5 matching bases. V lost 4 bases and J lost 0, with 12 bases in between. The CDR3 is 16 residues long. The V gene's germline CDR1 is SGHAT and CDR2 FQNNGV. The CDR3 loop is CASSSGGGTTNEKLFF. Written as DNA, the CDR3 is TGTGCCAGCAGCTCGGGGGGAGGAACAACTAATGAAAAACTGTTTTTT.